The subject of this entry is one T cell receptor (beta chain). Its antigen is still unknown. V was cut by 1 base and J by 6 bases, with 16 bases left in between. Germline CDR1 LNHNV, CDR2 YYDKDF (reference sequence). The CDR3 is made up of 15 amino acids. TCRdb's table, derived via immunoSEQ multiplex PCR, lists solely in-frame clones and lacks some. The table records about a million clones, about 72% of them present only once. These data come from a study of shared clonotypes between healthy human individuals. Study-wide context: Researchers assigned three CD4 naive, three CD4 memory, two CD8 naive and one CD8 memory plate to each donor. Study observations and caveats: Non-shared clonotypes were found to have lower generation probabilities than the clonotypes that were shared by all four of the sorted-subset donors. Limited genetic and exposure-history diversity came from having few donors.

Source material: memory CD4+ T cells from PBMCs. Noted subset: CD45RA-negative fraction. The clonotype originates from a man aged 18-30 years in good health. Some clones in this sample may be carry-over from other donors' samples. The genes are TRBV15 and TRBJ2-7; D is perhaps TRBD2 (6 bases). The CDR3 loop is CATSRAAGWAREQYF. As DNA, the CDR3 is TGTGCCACCAGCAGAGCGGCGGGATGGGCCCGCGAGCAGTACTTC.